The sample holds a few counts of the clone carrying this T cell receptor beta chain. This record belongs to a study of blood T cell repertoires in COVID-19. Germline V gene lookup returns CDR1 SGHDT and CDR2 YYEEEE. The CDR3 runs 14 residues. J was trimmed by 7 bases and V by 3 bases; bases with no gene match: 4. Assay: immunoSEQ multiplex PCR; the TCRdb copy retains only in-frame clones and omits some. This sample has 100,000 to 110,000 clones, with around four fifths found just once. The chain carries TRBV5-6 and TRBJ1-6, with 7 bases identical to TRBD1. This sequence was found in a middle-aged man with active or convalescent COVID-19. The sample consisted of peripheral blood. CDR3 sequence reads: CASSWNRGNSPLHF. CDR3 DNA: TGTGCCAGCAGCTGGAACAGGGGAAATTCACCCCTCCACTTT.